This T cell receptor (beta chain) was identified during a study of STAT5B mutations in CD4+ large granular lymphocyte leukemia. Study details: Among healthy controls, a particular HLA allele went with more CDR3 'QG' motifs.

V was clipped by 1 base and J by 3 bases; unmatched bases: 12. Germline CDR1 SGHDT, CDR2 YYEEEE. The CDR3 length is 17 residues. The data were produced by immunoSEQ multiplex PCR, yet TCRdb's version contains in-frame clones alone and is incomplete. The sample has about 23,000 clones, around three quarters seen once. With respect to this clone: Its matching antigen is unknown.

Study conclusions and caveats: Compared with healthy controls (2/35), patient top clones favored TRBV06 (8/27).

The genes are TRBV5-6 and TRBJ1-2; 7 bases align to TRBD1. The receptor was derived from a human donor in good health. Sequencing input: CD4+ T cells from blood buffy coats. The CDR3 is CASSLRFGTDFHYGYTF. The CDR3 nucleotides are TGTGCCAGCAGCTTGAGGTTCGGGACAGATTTTCACTATGGCTACACCTTC.